These T cell receptor beta chains were read from a single sample in a study of memory CD4+ T cells and cytomegalovirus serostatus. Profiling relied on immunoSEQ multiplex PCR, and the TCRdb table lists in-frame clones only, not all of them. The sample has tens of thousands of clones; around 76% are singletons. Sequenced sample: memory CD4+ T cells from blood. These receptor sequences come from an adult in good health and CMV-seronegative. Each CDR3 is given with its conserved first and last residue.

>TRBJ2-2|TRBV6-5
CASSPMRASGELFF
>TRBJ1-6|TRBV7-2
CASSQEYRTGSSYNSPLHF
>TRBJ2-7|TRBV2
CASSGLAVYEQYF
>TRBJ2-5|TRBV19
CASSIGMRGHDPETQYF
>TRBJ1-1|TRBV15
CATSPRTGGWTEAFF
>TRBJ2-5|TRBV19
CASSISGGKETQYF
>TRBJ2-7|TRBV5-6
CASSFPGSYEQYF
>TRBJ1-1|TRBV29-1
CSVLKLNTEAFF
>TRBJ2-3|TRBV19
CASSHRGHLGTDTQYF
>TRBJ1-5|TRBV9
CASSVAPGEGQPQHF
>TRBJ2-7|TRBV28
CASSLRTGATSDEQYF
>TRBJ2-1|TRBV13
CASSPGTTHSYNEQFF
>TRBJ2-7|TRBV5-1
CASSPGLAGGVGYEQYF
>TRBJ2-3|TRBV11-2
CASSSSTDTQYF
>TRBJ1-2|TRBV29-1
CSVEDFEGRGYGYTF
>TRBJ1-2|TRBV10-2
CASSSRGDAYGYTF
>TRBJ1-4|TRBV4-1
CASSQAGRQGREKLFF
>TRBJ1-3|TRBV6-1
CASSVLTQGLGNTIYF
>TRBJ1-2|TRBV19
CASIPGTERRNYGYTF
>TRBJ2-3|TRBV11-2
CASSYPGGGGNTDTQYF
>TRBJ2-7|TRBV10-3
CAIRRQGQSSYEQYF
>TRBJ1-3|TRBV7-2
CASSLRAASGNTIYF
>TRBJ1-2|TRBV6-5
CASGTAYGYTF
>TRBJ2-4|TRBV30
CAWSVDRVGVKYF
>TRBJ2-5|TRBV11-3
CASSLDLSRGYQETQYF
>TRBJ2-2|TRBV7-7
CASSPGQGARGTGELFF
>TRBJ1-2|TRBV7-5
CARSLSERGLFYGYTF
>TRBJ2-5|TRBV7-3
CASSVAGGPWETQYF
>TRBJ1-2|TRBV11-2
CASSLDRDIGYTF
>TRBJ2-3|TRBV2
CASSAIAGALTDTQYF
>TRBJ1-2|TRBV28
CASSLGVYGYTF
>TRBJ2-1|TRBV9
CASSVGGPGNEQFF
>TRBJ2-7|TRBV6-5
CASRDYYEQYF
>TRBJ1-2|TRBV6-1
CASSGGSLSIGYTF
>TRBJ2-7|TRBV5-6
CASSAGGGPSYSEQYF
>TRBJ2-7|TRBV5-1
CASSLALGADEQYF
>TRBJ1-2|TRBV5-1
CASSLLPGGGYTF
>TRBJ2-5|TRBV11-3
CASGKGTGGRQETQYF
>TRBJ2-7|TRBV6-1
CASSELPQGRQYF
>TRBJ1-6|TRBV6-5
CASSYDRFSYNSPLHF
>TRBJ1-2|TRBV6-5
CASRNSDNYGYTF
>TRBJ1-4|TRBV14
CASSQVPGANEKLFF
>TRBJ2-1|TRBV7-2
CASSPYNEQFF
>TRBJ2-2|TRBV7-2
CASSRGLRLAGRGELFF
>TRBJ2-7|TRBV5-1
CASSPTVSFDEQYF
>TRBJ2-7|TRBV11-1
CASSLARGGIYEQYF
>TRBJ2-7|TRBV2
CASNGAGYHQYF
>TRBJ1-2|TRBV14
CASSYTGARGYGYTF
>TRBJ2-7|TRBV5-1
CASSFGTISSYEQYF
>TRBJ1-1|TRBV15
CATSRYGVGAMTEAFF
>TRBJ1-5|TRBV21-1
CASSKAPRFSNQPQHF
>TRBJ2-7|TRBV10-1
CASRETGGHSSYEQYF
>TRBJ2-2|TRBV6-6
CASSYSTGGIGELFF